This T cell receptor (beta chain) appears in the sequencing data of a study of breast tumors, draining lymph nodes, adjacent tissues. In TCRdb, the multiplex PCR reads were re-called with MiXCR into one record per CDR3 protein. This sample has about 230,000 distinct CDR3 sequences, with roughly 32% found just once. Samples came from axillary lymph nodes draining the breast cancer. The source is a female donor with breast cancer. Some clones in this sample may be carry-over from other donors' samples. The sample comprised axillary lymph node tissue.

CDR3 sequence: CASPTVGRGTQYF. The CDR3 DNA reads TGCGCCAGCCCGACGGTGGGGCGGGGTACGCAGTATTTT. The V gene is TRBV5-1, the J gene TRBJ2-3; possibly TRBD2 for D (6 bases). V lost 7 bases, J lost 8 bases, and 17 bases lay in between. CDR3 size: 13 residues. Per the germline V gene, CDR1 is SGHRS and CDR2 is YFSETQ.